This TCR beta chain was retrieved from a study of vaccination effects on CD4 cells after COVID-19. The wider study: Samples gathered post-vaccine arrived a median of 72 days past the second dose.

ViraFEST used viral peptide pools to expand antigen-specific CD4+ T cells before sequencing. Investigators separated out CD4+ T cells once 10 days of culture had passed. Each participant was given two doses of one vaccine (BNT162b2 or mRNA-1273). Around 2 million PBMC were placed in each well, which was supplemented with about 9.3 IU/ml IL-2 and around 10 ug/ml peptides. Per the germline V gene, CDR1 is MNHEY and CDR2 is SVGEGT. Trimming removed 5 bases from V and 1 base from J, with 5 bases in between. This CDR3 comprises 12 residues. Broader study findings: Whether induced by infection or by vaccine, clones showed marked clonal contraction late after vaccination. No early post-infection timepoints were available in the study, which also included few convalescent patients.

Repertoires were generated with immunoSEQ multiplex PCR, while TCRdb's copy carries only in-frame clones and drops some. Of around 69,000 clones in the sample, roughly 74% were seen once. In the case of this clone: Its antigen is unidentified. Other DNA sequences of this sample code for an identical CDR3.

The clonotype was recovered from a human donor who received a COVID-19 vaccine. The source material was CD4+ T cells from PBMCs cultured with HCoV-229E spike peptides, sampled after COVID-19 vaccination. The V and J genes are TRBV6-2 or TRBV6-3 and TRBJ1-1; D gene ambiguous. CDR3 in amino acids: CASSRQNTEAFF. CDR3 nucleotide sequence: TGTGCCAGCAGTAGACAGAACACTGAAGCTTTCTTT.